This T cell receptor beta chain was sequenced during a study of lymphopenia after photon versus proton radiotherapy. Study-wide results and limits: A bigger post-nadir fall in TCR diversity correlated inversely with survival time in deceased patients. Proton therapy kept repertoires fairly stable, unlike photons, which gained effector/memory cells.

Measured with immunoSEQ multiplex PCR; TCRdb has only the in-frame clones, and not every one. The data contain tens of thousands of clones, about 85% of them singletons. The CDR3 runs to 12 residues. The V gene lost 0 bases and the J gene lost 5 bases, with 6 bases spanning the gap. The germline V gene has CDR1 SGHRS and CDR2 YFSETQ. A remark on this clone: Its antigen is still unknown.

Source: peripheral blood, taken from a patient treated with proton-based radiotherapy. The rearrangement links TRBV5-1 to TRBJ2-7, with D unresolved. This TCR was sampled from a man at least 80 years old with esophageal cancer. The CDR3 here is CASSLAGDEQYF. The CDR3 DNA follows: TGCGCCAGCAGCTTGGCAGGTGACGAGCAGTACTTC.